This T cell receptor beta chain was captured in a study of cytomegalovirus exposure and HLA in healthy donors. The V and J ends lost 3 bases and 3 bases respectively, with 4 bases between them. CDR1 and CDR2 from the germline V gene are SGHRS and YFSETQ. The CDR3 sequence is 12 residues long. The PCR was carried out with 60 Vbeta primers and 13 Jbeta primers. Only in-frame clones appear in the TCRdb table, and some are missing; sequencing was by immunoSEQ multiplex PCR. The sample's table shows about 150,000 clones. The chain combines TRBV5-1 with TRBJ2-1; D is unresolved. The sequencing sample was made of PBMCs. The TCR was taken from a man aged 25-40 years in good health and CMV-seronegative. CDR3: CASSSIYNEQFF. The CDR3 DNA is TGCGCCAGCAGCTCTATCTACAATGAGCAGTTCTTC.